This TCR beta chain appears in the sequencing data of a study of a mutant IDH1 vaccine in newly diagnosed glioma. At the level of the study: Among treated patients, 62.5% were male and about 40% female, and mean age was roughly 40 years.

A note on this clone: Its antigen is undetermined.

V lost 2 bases, J lost 0 bases, and 7 bases lay in between. In germline, CDR1 is SQVTM, CDR2 ANQGSEA. This CDR3 is built from 13 residues. Using immunoSEQ multiplex PCR, the repertoire was profiled, and TCRdb retains in-frame clones only, with some absent. This table holds over 45,000 clones, 80% found once. Indicated time point: week 23, last vaccination. Each dose of the vaccine consisted of 300 ug of mutant IDH1 20-mer peptide, with topical imiquimod. J is TRBJ1-1 and V is TRBV29-1; D may be TRBD1 (5 bases). The TCR sequence derives from a man aged 35 to 55 with glioma. Material: PBMCs, obtained from a glioma patient whose treatment included an IDH1 peptide vaccine. The CDR3 reads CSVERQLNTEAFF. In nucleotides, the CDR3 is TGCAGCGTTGAAAGACAGTTGAACACTGAAGCTTTCTTT.